The 27 T cell receptor beta chains in this list originate from one sample, sequenced in a study of T-cell reconstitution after alpha-beta-depleted transplantation in children. TCRbeta library construction was performed incorporating unique molecular identifiers. A single record per CDR3 protein comes from TCRdb applying MiXCR to the PCR reads. This table has 8,000 to 9,500 distinct CDR3 sequences, under 20% appearing once. Sequences were derived from PBMCs, mostly from graft donor cells, sampled 60 days after TCRalphabeta/CD19-depleted stem cell transplant. The receptors come from a girl under two years old who had a stem cell transplant for combined immunodeficiency, so the T cells may come from the graft donor.

The V call is TRBV5-4, the J call TRBJ2-1, with D unresolved. Germline V gene data show CDR1 as SGHNT and CDR2 as YYREEE (reference sequence). Trimming left V 5 bases short and J 1 base short, with 13 bases between. The CDR3 spans 15 residues. The CDR3 reads CASRPLRGSYNEQFF. The CDR3 DNA is TGTGCCAGCAGACCGCTCCGTGGGTCCTACAATGAGCAGTTCTTC.

There are many counts of this clonotype. V gene TRBV6-4 combines with J gene TRBJ2-1; 9 bases match TRBD2. CDR3 length: 16 residues. Germline-derived CDR1 and CDR2 are MRHNA and SNTAGT. Trimming cost V 5 bases and J 2 bases; bases outside gene matches: 7. CDR3 sequence: CASSPGTSTTYNEQFF. The CDR3, as DNA: TGTGCCAGCAGTCCCGGGACTAGCACCACCTACAATGAGCAGTTCTTC.

J is TRBJ2-1 and V is TRBV4-3, with D possibly being TRBD1 (5 bases). The V end was cut by 0 bases, the J end by 7 bases, with 13 bases between. CDR3 size: 15 residues. CDR1 and CDR2 from the germline V gene are LGHNA and YSLEER. CDR3 region: CASSQDYQGWNEQFF. The CDR3, as DNA: TGCGCCAGCAGCCAAGATTACCAGGGATGGAATGAGCAGTTCTTC.

The chain joins TRBV20-1 to TRBJ1-1; D remains ambiguous. CDR1 DFQATT and CDR2 SNEGSKA come from the germline V gene (reference sequence). Trimming took off 0 bases at V and 3 bases at J, with 8 bases between the two ends. This CDR3 is 13 amino acids long. The CDR3 protein is CSARDRVDTEAFF. In nucleotides, the CDR3 is TGCAGTGCTAGAGATAGGGTGGACACTGAAGCTTTCTTT.

This clonotype was detected only a few times. The chain employs TRBV5-4 and TRBJ1-2, with TRBD1 as a possible D gene (5 bases). The germline V gene has CDR1 SGHNT and CDR2 YYREEE (reference sequence). This CDR3 is built from 13 residues. The ends were cut back, 2 bases at V and 8 bases at J, with 13 bases in the middle. The CDR3: CASSLAGMEGYTF. The CDR3 DNA reads as TGTGCCAGCAGCTTAGCAGGGATGGAGGGCTACACCTTC.

This clonotype has a count of ten or more. The rearrangement links TRBV4-3 to TRBJ2-3, with 8 bases identical to TRBD1. CDR3 size: 13 residues. V was pared by 1 base and J by 10 bases, with 4 bases of the junction left unmatched. Germline CDR1 is LGHNA and CDR2 is YSLEER. The DNA of the CDR3 is TGCGCCAGCAGCCAAGCCAGGGGGCGAGCGCAGTATTTT. It is translated as CASSQARGRAQYF.

The chain couples TRBV9 to TRBJ2-2, with D possibly being TRBD2 (6 bases). CDR1 SGDLS and CDR2 YYNGEE come from the germline V gene. The CDR3 length is 16 residues. V was shortened by 4 bases and J by 5 bases, with 18 bases between the two germline ends. CDR3 sequence: CASSTGSAGRTGELFF. The CDR3 region has the DNA TGTGCCAGCAGCACCGGGAGTGCGGGCCGGACCGGGGAGCTGTTTTTT.

Many counts were recorded for this clonotype. The rearrangement joins TRBV6-2 or TRBV6-3 to TRBJ2-1, with TRBD2 matching over 9 bases. V lost 2 bases, J lost 0 bases, and 14 bases stayed unmatched. CDR1 and CDR2 (germline): MNHEY, SVGEGT. The CDR3 contains 20 residues. Here the CDR3 reads CASSYDPSGEVLVSYNEQFF. For the CDR3, the DNA is TGTGCCAGCAGTTACGACCCTAGCGGGGAGGTTCTAGTCTCCTACAATGAGCAGTTCTTC.

This clonotype showed up just a few times. The chain combines TRBV7-2 with TRBJ2-3; D might be TRBD2 (6 bases). The CDR3 is 15 amino acids. The germline CDR1 and CDR2 sequences are SGHTA and FQGNSA. The V and J ends lost 3 bases and 6 bases respectively, with 16 bases between them. The CDR3 region has the DNA TGTGCCAGCAGCTTGGAGGGCCACCCATGGGATACGCAGTATTTT. Protein product: CASSLEGHPWDTQYF.

This clonotype was counted at least ten times. CDR3: CASSGLTGGETQYF. CDR3 coding DNA: TGTGCCAGCAGTGGGTTGACAGGGGGGGAGACCCAGTACTTC. The chain has TRBV6-5 and TRBJ2-5; 9 bases map to TRBD1. The V gene end was trimmed by 5 bases and the J gene end by 5 bases; junction bases not matched to a gene: 6. The CDR3 runs 14 residues. The V gene's germline CDR1 is MNHEY and CDR2 SVGAGI.

V usage is TRBV10-3 and J usage is TRBJ1-1, with 7 bases fitting TRBD1. In germline, CDR1 is ENHRY, CDR2 SYGVKD. With 7 bases clipped from V and 1 base from J, the junction kept 12 bases outside the gene matches. The CDR3 runs to 16 residues. The CDR3 DNA follows: TGTGCCATCATCCGACAGGGCCCGTACCCGAACACTGAAGCTTTCTTT. It is translated as CAIIRQGPYPNTEAFF.

This rearrangement joins TRBV25-1 to TRBJ2-5; D call uncertain. V lost 10 bases and J 4 bases, leaving 16 bases between the germline ends. The CDR3 is 13 amino acids. Per the germline V gene, CDR1 is MGHDK and CDR2 is SYGVNS. The CDR3 loop is CATCSWSGETQYF. In nucleotides, the CDR3 is TGTGCCACCTGCTCGTGGTCGGGAGAGACCCAGTACTTC.

This clonotype has at least ten counts. V gene TRBV29-1 combines with J gene TRBJ2-3; 10 bases are a match to TRBD2. Germline loops: CDR1 SQVTM, CDR2 ANQGSEA. The CDR3 covers 15 residues. Unmatched junction bases numbered 13, after V lost 6 bases and J lost 7 bases. The CDR3 reads CSVQSGRALMNTQYF. The CDR3 coding sequence is TGCAGCGTACAAAGCGGGAGGGCCCTCATGAATACGCAGTATTTT.

This clonotype came up many times. The chain has TRBV24-1 and TRBJ2-3; D perhaps matches TRBD2 (6 bases). The V gene's germline CDR1 is KGHDR and CDR2 SFDVKD. The CDR3 is 14 amino acids. V was pared by 3 bases and J by 3 bases, with 9 bases between. CDR3: CATSDPAGTDTQYF. CDR3 in DNA: TGTGCCACCAGTGATCCGGCGGGGACAGATACGCAGTATTTT.

V usage is TRBV3-1 and J usage is TRBJ2-7; D possibly matches TRBD1 or TRBD2 (6 bases each). This CDR3 spans 17 amino acids. CDR1 and CDR2 (germline): LGHDT, YNNKEL (reference sequence). V was cut by 2 bases and J by 5 bases, with 22 bases left in between. In nucleotides, the CDR3 is TGTGCCAGCAGCCAACCGTCCCGGGGGCGGGAAAGGGACGAGCAGTACTTC. It encodes CASSQPSRGRERDEQYF.

This clonotype was detected ten times or more. V is TRBV7-2 and J is TRBJ2-1; possibly TRBD1 or TRBD2 for D (5 bases each). The CDR3 contains 16 residues. CDR1 SGHTA and CDR2 FQGNSA come from the germline V gene. V lost 2 bases and J lost 0, with 11 bases in between. The CDR3 protein is CASSLRAGSSYNEQFF. In nucleotides, the CDR3 is TGTGCCAGCAGCTTAAGGGCAGGGAGCTCCTACAATGAGCAGTTCTTC.

This clonotype was seen many times. The chain couples TRBV10-3 to TRBJ2-5, with a possible D match to TRBD1 (6 bases). This CDR3 is built from 13 residues. V was trimmed by 10 bases and J by 5 bases, leaving 17 bases between them. Per germline, CDR1 ENHRY and CDR2 SYGVKD. In DNA form, the CDR3 reads TGTGCCACCACCCTCAGGGGCGGGGAGACCCAGTACTTC. It specifies CATTLRGGETQYF.

This clonotype was seen ten or more times. J is TRBJ1-2 and V is TRBV20-1; D gene unclear. The CDR3 contains 13 residues. V was pared by 4 bases and J by 4 bases, with 13 bases between. CDR1 is DFQATT and CDR2 is SNEGSKA in the germline V gene (reference sequence). CDR3 DNA: TGCAGTGCTACCATTTCACCCATCTATGGCTACACCTTC. Encoded protein: CSATISPIYGYTF.

The CDR3 spells CASSAGTGFYEQYF. CDR3 coding DNA: TGTGCCAGCAGCGCCGGGACAGGGTTCTACGAGCAGTACTTC. The rearrangement links TRBV7-3 to TRBJ2-7; 9 bases align to TRBD1. CDR3 size: 14 residues. Germline V gene lookup returns CDR1 SGHTA and CDR2 FQGTGA. Trimming at V came to 5 bases and at J to 3 bases, leaving 5 bases not matched to a gene.

The chain is built from TRBV4-3 and TRBJ2-7, with D tentatively TRBD2 (6 bases). This CDR3 contains 15 residues. From germline, CDR1 is LGHNA and CDR2 YSLEER. Trimming shortened V by 3 bases and J by 0 bases, and 12 bases separated the two germline ends. The CDR3 region has the DNA TGCGCCAGCAGCCAGGGCGGGGACCGCTCCTACGAGCAGTACTTC. Translating gives CASSQGGDRSYEQYF.

This clonotype was observed a handful of times. V and J are TRBV6-2 or TRBV6-3 and TRBJ2-6; no firm D call. Germline V gives CDR1 MNHEY, CDR2 SVGEGT. V was cut by 2 bases and J by 1 base, with 6 bases left in between. The CDR3 spans 15 residues. The CDR3 sequence: CASSYGESGANVLTF. CDR3 bases: TGTGCCAGCAGTTACGGCGAATCTGGGGCCAACGTCCTGACTTTC.

The chain links TRBV2 to TRBJ1-4; tentatively, D is TRBD1 (5 bases). V was clipped by 5 bases and J by 3 bases, with 13 bases between them. The germline CDR1 and CDR2 sequences are SNHLY and FYNNEI. The CDR3 sequence is 15 residues long. The CDR3 region is CASSLRDLPNEKLFF. The CDR3 bases are TGTGCCAGCAGTCTCAGGGACCTGCCTAATGAAAAACTGTTTTTT.

The sample holds many counts of this clonotype. The chain carries TRBV20-1 and TRBJ2-6; D uncertain. Trimming pared 4 bases from V and 12 bases from J, leaving 19 bases between. The CDR3 runs 14 residues. Germline CDR1 DFQATT, CDR2 SNEGSKA (reference sequence). In nucleotides, the CDR3 is TGCAGTGCTATAACAGTAACCCCCAACGGCGTCCTGACTTTC. This sequence encodes CSAITVTPNGVLTF.

This clonotype was detected ten times or more. The rearrangement uses TRBV6-1 and TRBJ2-5; D may be TRBD1 (5 bases). CDR1 is MNHNS and CDR2 is SASEGT in the germline V gene. Trimming took off 3 bases at V and 5 bases at J, with 19 bases between the two ends. This CDR3 has 16 amino acids. The CDR3 DNA sequence: TGTGCCAGCAGTGAGGGGCCCGGGCAGGGCGGCGAGACCCAGTACTTC. Its translation: CASSEGPGQGGETQYF.

Ten or more counts support this clonotype. V usage is TRBV20-1 and J usage is TRBJ2-3; TRBD1 might be the D (6 bases). In germline, CDR1 is DFQATT, CDR2 SNEGSKA (reference sequence). The CDR3 contains 14 residues. Trimming took off 6 bases at V and 1 base at J, with 14 bases between the two ends. This CDR3 reads CSAPDSTGTDTQYF. The CDR3 nucleotides are TGCAGTGCCCCGGACAGCACGGGCACAGATACGCAGTATTTT.

This clonotype appeared many times. This chain uses TRBV7-2 with TRBJ2-1, with no clear D. The germline V gene encodes CDR1 SGHTA and CDR2 FQGNSA. The CDR3 runs 16 residues. V lost 2 bases and J lost 0, with 11 bases in between. Here the CDR3 reads CASSLNGRNSYNEQFF. The CDR3 region has the DNA TGTGCCAGCAGCTTAAACGGGCGGAACTCCTACAATGAGCAGTTCTTC.

This clonotype appeared a few times. V gene TRBV5-6 combines with J gene TRBJ1-2; weak D call: TRBD1 (6 bases). Trimming took 2 bases from V and 6 from J, leaving 17 bases between them. The CDR3 spans 15 residues. Germline V gene lookup returns CDR1 SGHDT and CDR2 YYEEEE. The CDR3 DNA sequence: TGTGCCAGCAGCTTTTTAACAGGGAACACTGATGGCTACACCTTC. It specifies CASSFLTGNTDGYTF.